This T cell receptor (beta chain) was sequenced for a study of blood T cell repertoires in COVID-19. Study-level information: The United States, Italy and Spain supplied acute and convalescent COVID-19 samples. T cells, B-cell-depleted T cells, or PBMCs provided the cDNA or gDNA that served as material.

Study processing details: Amplifying reference gene primers gave estimates of nucleated cell counts. The method was immunoSEQ multiplex PCR; TCRdb's version includes in-frame clones alone and lacks a portion of them. V and J calls and clone size are those listed in that table; D and trimming were worked out from the DNA. The sample lists fewer than 650,000 clones, roughly 89% occurring once. The Seattle site enrolled patients during active infection and followed them longitudinally. The specimen sequenced was peripheral blood. The sequence came from a woman in her fifties or sixties with COVID-19, enrolled during active disease.

The CDR3 here is CASSQAPGAHDYGYTF. The CDR3 bases are TGTGCCAGCAGCCAAGCTCCAGGGGCCCACGACTATGGCTACACCTTC. This rearrangement joins TRBV5-5 to TRBJ1-2, with D possibly TRBD1 on 6 matching bases. The V and J ends lost 4 bases and 3 bases respectively, with 19 bases between them. Germline lookup yields CDR1 SGHKS and CDR2 YYEKEE (reference sequence). This CDR3 has 16 amino acids.